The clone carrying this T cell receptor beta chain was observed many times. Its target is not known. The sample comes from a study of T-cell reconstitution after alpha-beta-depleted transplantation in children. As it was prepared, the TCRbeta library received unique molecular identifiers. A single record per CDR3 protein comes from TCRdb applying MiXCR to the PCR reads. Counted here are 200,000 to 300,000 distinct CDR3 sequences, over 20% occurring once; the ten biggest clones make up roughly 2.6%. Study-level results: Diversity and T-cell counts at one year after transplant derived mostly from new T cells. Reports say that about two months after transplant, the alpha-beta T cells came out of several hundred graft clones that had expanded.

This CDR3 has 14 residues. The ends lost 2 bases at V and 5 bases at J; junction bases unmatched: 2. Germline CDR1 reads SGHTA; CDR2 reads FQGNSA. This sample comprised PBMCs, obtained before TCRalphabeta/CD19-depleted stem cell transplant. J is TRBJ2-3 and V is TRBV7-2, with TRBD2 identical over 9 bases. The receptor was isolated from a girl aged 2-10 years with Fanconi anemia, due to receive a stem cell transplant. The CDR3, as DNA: TGTGCCAGCAGCTTACTTAGCGGGGGAGATACGCAGTATTTT. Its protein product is CASSLLSGGDTQYF.